This TCR beta chain originates from a study of beta chain features in type 1 diabetes. Each of the sorted populations had a purity greater than 98%. Germline V gene lookup returns CDR1 SGDLS and CDR2 YYNGEE. The CDR3 is made up of 16 amino acids. The V and J ends lost 3 bases and 5 bases, in that order; junction bases with no gene match: 7. The authors reverse transcribed all of the isolated RNA, so sequencing captured expressed TCRB transcripts. TCRdb's table, derived via immunoSEQ multiplex PCR, lists solely in-frame clones and lacks some. The sample holds about 330,000 clones, roughly 11% seen once.

The receptor was isolated from a woman aged 30 to 39 in good health. This chain joins TRBV9 and TRBJ2-1; TRBD2 matches 11 bases. Sequencing was performed on naive CD4+ T cells from blood. The CDR3 nucleotides read TGTGCCAGCAGCGCCGTGGGGACTAGCGGAAACAATGAGCAGTTCTTC. This codes for CASSAVGTSGNNEQFF. The variable domain in full, with the rest retrieved from reference TRBV9 and TRBJ2-1, is DSGVTQTPKHLITATGQRVTLRCSPRSGDLSVYWYQQSLDQGLQFLIQYYNGEERAKGNILERFSAQQFPDLHSELNLSSLELGDSALYFCASSAVGTSGNNEQFFGPGTRLTVL.